The clone carrying this TCR beta chain was observed at least ten times. Antigen unknown. V lost 4 bases, J lost 8 bases, and 8 bases stayed unmatched. Germline lookup yields CDR1 SEHNR and CDR2 FQNEAQ (reference sequence). CDR3 length: 15 amino acids. TCRdb independently ran MiXCR on the reads; one entry per CDR3 protein. The data contain around 120,000 distinct CDR3 sequences, roughly 41% of them singletons. This sample stems from a study of T cell repertoires in cytomegalovirus infection. Study-wide results and limits: HLA-C-restricted TCR beta clonotypes specific for CMV led the ex vivo response.

The material was CD8+ T cells from cultured PBMCs, obtained from culture after CMV antigen stimulation. The clonotype comes from a human donor in good health (CMV status not recorded). Some clones in this sample may be carry-over from other donors' samples. V usage is TRBV7-9 and J usage is TRBJ1-6, with 7 bases fitting TRBD1. CDR3 amino acids: CASSSDREFYSPLHF. The CDR3, as DNA: TGTGCCAGCAGCTCCGACAGGGAGTTTTATTCACCCCTCCACTTT.